The source of this T cell receptor beta chain is a study of regulatory T cells in long-lasting Graves disease. Study-level results: Between persistent patients, a few thousand public clonotypes were shared, exceeding the roughly 940 shared between new patients. Because few samples were included, accuracy may have been lower.

Relying on iRepertoire HTBI primers and Arm-PCR of CDR3 regions, the team built TCR beta libraries. TCRdb independently ran MiXCR on the multiplex PCR reads; one entry per CDR3 protein. The profile shows around 480,000 distinct CDR3 sequences, around 16% of them singletons. This clonotype was recorded only once. The antigen is not known. A much bigger clone sits one base away, suggesting this may be a read error. Time point in this sample: newly diagnosed GD, antithyroid drugs for less than 3 months. There was RNA extracted from PBMCs, and the TCR library was made from it. American Thyroid Association guidelines defined how Graves' disease was diagnosed. These data were likewise used in another study, on T cells in Graves' hyperthyroidism and ophthalmopathy.

Sequenced material: peripheral blood mononuclear cells (PBMCs), taken at new diagnosis, from a patient treated with antithyroid drugs. The TCR sequence derives from a woman in her forties or fifties with Graves disease.

This CDR3 reads CAWTGMLTGKLFF. The CDR3 DNA follows: TGTGCCTGGACAGGGATGCTTACCGGGAAGCTGTTTTTT. V is TRBV30 and J is TRBJ2-2; D may match TRBD1 or TRBD2 (5 bases each). Looked up from germline, CDR1 is GTSNPN and CDR2 is SVGIG (reference sequence). This CDR3 comprises 13 residues.